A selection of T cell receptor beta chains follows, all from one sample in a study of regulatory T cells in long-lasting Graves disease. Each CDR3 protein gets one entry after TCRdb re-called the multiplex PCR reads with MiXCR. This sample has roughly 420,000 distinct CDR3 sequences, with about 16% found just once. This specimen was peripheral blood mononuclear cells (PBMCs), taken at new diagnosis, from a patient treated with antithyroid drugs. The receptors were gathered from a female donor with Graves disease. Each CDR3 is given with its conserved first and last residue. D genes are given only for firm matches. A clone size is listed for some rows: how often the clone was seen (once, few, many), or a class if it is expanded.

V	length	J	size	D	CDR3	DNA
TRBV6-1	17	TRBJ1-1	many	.	CASSQRRTGVLNTEAFF	TGTGCCAGCAGTCAAAGAAGGACGGGGGTATTGAACACTGAAGCTTTCTTT
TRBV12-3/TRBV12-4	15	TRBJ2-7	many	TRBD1	CASSIKRQGAYEQYF	TGTGCCAGCAGTATTAAACGACAGGGTGCGTACGAGCAGTACTTC
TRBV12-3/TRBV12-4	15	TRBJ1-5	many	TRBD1	CASSLEQGAGQPQHF	TGTGCCAGCAGTTTAGAACAGGGGGCAGGCCAGCCCCAGCATTTT
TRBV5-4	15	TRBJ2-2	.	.	CASSLDQGYTGELFF	TGTGCCAGCAGCTTGGATCAGGGGTACACCGGGGAGCTGTTTTTT
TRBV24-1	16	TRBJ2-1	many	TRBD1	CATSDFGQGAYNEQFF	TGTGCCACCAGTGATTTCGGACAGGGGGCCTACAATGAGCAGTTCTTC
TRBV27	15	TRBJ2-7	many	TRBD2	CASSFEAGVSYEQYF	TGTGCCAGCAGTTTCGAAGCGGGAGTCTCCTACGAGCAGTACTTC
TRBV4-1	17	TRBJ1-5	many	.	CASSQGQVLDGNQPQHF	TGCGCCAGCAGCCAAGGACAGGTCCTCGATGGCAATCAGCCCCAGCATTTT
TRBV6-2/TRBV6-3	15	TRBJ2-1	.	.	CASSYGGGDYNEQFF	TGTGCCAGCAGTTACGGCGGGGGCGACTACAATGAGCAGTTCTTC
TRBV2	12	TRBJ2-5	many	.	CASTVWGKTQYF	TGTGCCAGCACTGTTTGGGGGAAGACCCAGTACTTC
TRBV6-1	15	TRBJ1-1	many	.	CASRMQTLPNTEAFF	TGTGCCAGCAGGATGCAGACGCTTCCGAACACTGAAGCTTTCTTT
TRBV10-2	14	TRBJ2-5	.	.	CASSDGRGEETQYF	TGCGCCAGCAGTGACGGGCGGGGTGAAGAGACCCAGTACTTC
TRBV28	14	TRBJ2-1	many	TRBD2	CASSQRENYNEQFF	TGTGCCAGCAGTCAGCGGGAAAACTACAATGAGCAGTTCTTC
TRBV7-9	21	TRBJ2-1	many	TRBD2	CASSPNPGTSGYPSSYNEQFF	TGTGCCAGCAGCCCAAATCCCGGGACTAGCGGCTATCCAAGCTCCTACAATGAGCAGTTCTTC
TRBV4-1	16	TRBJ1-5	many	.	CASSQVPGRGNQPQHF	TGCGCCAGCAGCCAAGTGCCAGGCAGGGGCAATCAGCCCCAGCATTTT
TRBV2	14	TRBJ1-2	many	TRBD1	CASRESGQGGGYTF	TGTGCCAGCAGAGAATCGGGACAGGGGGGTGGCTACACCTTC
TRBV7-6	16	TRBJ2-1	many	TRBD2	CASSLTPGLAYNEQFF	TGTGCCAGCAGCCTTACCCCGGGACTAGCGTACAATGAGCAGTTCTTC
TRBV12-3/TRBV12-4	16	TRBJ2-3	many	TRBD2	CASRGLATFSTDTQYF	TGTGCCAGCAGAGGACTAGCAACCTTCAGCACAGATACGCAGTATTTT
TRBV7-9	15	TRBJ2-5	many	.	CASSLGRTMGETQYF	TGTGCCAGCAGCTTAGGCCGGACGATGGGAGAGACCCAGTACTTC
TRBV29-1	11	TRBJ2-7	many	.	CSVASFNEQYF	TGCAGCGTGGCCAGTTTTAACGAGCAGTACTTC
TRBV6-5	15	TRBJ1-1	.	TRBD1	CASSSGSTGRTEAFF	TGTGCCAGCAGTTCCGGATCGACAGGGAGAACTGAAGCTTTCTTT
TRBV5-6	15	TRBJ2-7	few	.	CASSPGGSVGYEQYF	TGTGCCAGCAGCCCTGGCGGTAGCGTCGGTTACGAGCAGTACTTC
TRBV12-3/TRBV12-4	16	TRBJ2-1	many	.	CASSSGSQGSDNEQFF	TGTGCCAGCAGTTCCGGGTCGCAGGGGAGCGACAATGAGCAGTTCTTC
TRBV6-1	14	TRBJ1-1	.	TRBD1	CASSPAQGGTEAFF	TGTGCCAGCAGTCCCGCCCAGGGGGGCACTGAAGCTTTCTTT
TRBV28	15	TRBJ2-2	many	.	CASNFPRASTGELFF	TGTGCCAGCAACTTCCCAAGGGCTAGCACCGGGGAGCTGTTTTTT
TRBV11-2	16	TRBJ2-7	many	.	CASSSDTGHLTYEQYF	TGTGCCAGCAGCTCAGACACGGGACACCTAACCTACGAGCAGTACTTC
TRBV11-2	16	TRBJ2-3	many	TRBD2	CASSSLAGVRTDTQYF	TGTGCCAGCAGCTCGTTAGCGGGAGTCCGTACAGATACGCAGTATTTT
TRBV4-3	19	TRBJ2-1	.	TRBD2	CASSQTNIDGRASFYEQFF	TGCGCCAGCAGCCAGACTAACATTGACGGGAGGGCCAGTTTCTATGAGCAGTTCTTC
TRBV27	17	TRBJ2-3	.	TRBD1	CASNSPGETGGKDTQYF	TGTGCCAGCAACTCTCCCGGGGAGACAGGGGGCAAAGATACGCAGTATTTT
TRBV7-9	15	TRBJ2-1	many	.	CASSLGYRRPNEQFF	TGTGCCAGCAGCTTAGGTTACAGGCGCCCCAATGAGCAGTTCTTC